This T cell receptor (beta chain) was sequenced during a study of identical twins. Study-level findings and limits: Out-of-frame TCR alpha sharing observed in monozygotic twins exceeded model estimates.

This clonotype was recorded many times. What it recognizes is unknown. Each CDR3 protein gets one entry after TCRdb re-called the 5' RACE reads with MiXCR. Here the sample spans about 280,000 distinct CDR3 sequences, roughly 8.6% being singletons. CDR1 is MNHEY and CDR2 is SMNVEV in the germline V gene (reference sequence). This CDR3 spans 15 amino acids. The junction had 13 bases not matched to a gene; V was cut back by 7 bases and J by 7 bases. In addition, the sample was reused for a study of yellow fever vaccine responses in identical twins.

The sequence was obtained from a young woman in good health. The chain couples TRBV27 to TRBJ2-7, with 10 bases identical to TRBD2. The sample was memory (CD45RO+) T cells sorted from blood. CDR3 sequence: CASKEAWTSGREQYF. The CDR3 DNA reads TGTGCCAGCAAAGAAGCTTGGACTAGCGGCCGTGAGCAGTACTTC.